This T cell receptor beta chain was sequenced in a study of shared clonotypes between healthy human individuals. General study results and limits: Despite large depth, rarefaction showed incomplete sorted-subset sequencing. Several donors held about 5% of naive CD4 clonotypes in common. Sequencing depth was a factor that was expected to affect clonotype sharing among donors. Researchers sampled blood only, noting tissue repertoires likely differ.

Sequenced by immunoSEQ multiplex PCR; TCRdb stores in-frame clones only, minus some. The sample includes about 2.2 million clones, about 93% of them seen just once. The V and J ends lost 2 bases and 4 bases respectively, with 14 bases between them. In germline, CDR1 is LGHNA, CDR2 YNFKEQ. The CDR3 is made up of 15 amino acids. As for this clone: No antigen is known for it.

Naive-designated CD8 cells lacked CD45RO, were positively enriched for CCR7, and omitted terminally differentiated effector memory CD45RA+ cells. The gene calls are TRBV4-2 and TRBJ1-2; D gene unclear. The clonotype comes from a man aged 18 to 29 in good health. Some clones in this sample may be carry-over from other donors' samples. Sequencing used naive CD8+ T cells from PBMCs. This chain's CDR3 is CASSQKPQQSYGYTF. Here the CDR3 DNA reads TGTGCCAGCAGCCAAAAACCCCAACAGTCCTATGGCTACACCTTC.